The 5 T cell receptor beta chains below come from one sample, sequenced in a study of shared clonotypes between healthy human individuals. The repertoire was sequenced with immunoSEQ multiplex PCR; TCRdb's copy has only in-frame clones and lacks some. The sample contains roughly 490,000 clones, 76% of which appear only once. The sequencing input was PBMCs. The receptors here all came from a woman between 40 and 50 years old in good health. Some clones in this sample may be carry-over from other donors' samples.

The J gene is TRBJ1-1, the V gene TRBV7-3; 9 positions match TRBD1. The germline CDR1 and CDR2 sequences are SGHTA and FQGTGA. The CDR3 is 16 amino acids. V lost 5 bases, J lost 4 bases, and 11 bases stayed unmatched. The chain's CDR3 is CASSLGTGTRSTEAFF. The CDR3 DNA reads TGTGCCAGCAGCCTTGGGACAGGGACGAGGAGCACTGAAGCTTTCTTT.

The V gene is TRBV18, the J gene TRBJ2-3; no firm D call. V lost 4 bases, J lost 0 bases, and 5 bases lay in between. The CDR3 consists of 13 residues. CDR1 is KGHSH, CDR2 LQKENI, per germline. CDR3 DNA sequence: TGTGCCAGCTCACAAGACAGCACAGATACGCAGTATTTT. This translates into CASSQDSTDTQYF.

The gene calls are TRBV5-1 and TRBJ2-5; 7 bases map to TRBD2. Trimming removed 4 bases from V and 5 bases from J; junction bases left unmatched: 8. Looked up from germline, CDR1 is SGHRS and CDR2 is YFSETQ. The CDR3 runs to 14 residues. CDR3 sequence: CASSPRGEGETQYF. The CDR3 bases are TGCGCCAGCAGCCCTCGCGGGGAGGGGGAGACCCAGTACTTC.

V and J are TRBV19 and TRBJ2-7, with 8 positions matching TRBD1. The CDR3 runs 14 residues. CDR1 is LNHDA, CDR2 SQIVND, per germline (reference sequence). V lost 3 bases to trimming and J lost 5 bases; unmatched junction nucleotides: 6. CDR3 nucleotides: TGTGCCAGTAGTATTACAGGGGGTTTGCACGAGCAGTACTTC. Translation gives CASSITGGLHEQYF.

This chain joins TRBV28 and TRBJ1-4; perhaps TRBD1 as D (5 bases). Germline values: CDR1 MDHEN, CDR2 SYDVKM. The ends were cut back, 5 bases at V and 2 bases at J, with 12 bases in the middle. The CDR3 has 15 amino acids. The CDR3 loop reads CASSPRTQTNEKLFF. CDR3 DNA sequence: TGTGCCAGCAGTCCTCGGACACAGACTAATGAAAAACTGTTTTTT.